Listed below are T cell receptor beta chains from one sample, sequenced in a study of follicular helper T cells after annual influenza vaccination. Method: immunoSEQ multiplex PCR; TCRdb's copy keeps in-frame clones and lacks some. Of about 5,600 clones listed, about 82% are singletons. The sample in question was CXCR5- memory CD4+ T cells sorted from blood, obtained on the day of influenza vaccination. These receptors originate from an adult who received the influenza vaccine. Each CDR3 is given with its conserved first and last residue. A D gene is named only where the DNA matches it firmly. Clone size is shown for a subset of rows, as once, few, many or a class of expanded clone.

j_gene: TRBJ2-7; v_gene: TRBV11-2; abundance: few; d_gene: NA; len: 12; CDR3aa: CASGIRTFEQYF; CDR3nt: TGTGCCAGCGGAATTAGGACGTTCGAGCAGTACTTC
j_gene: TRBJ2-2; v_gene: TRBV5-1; abundance: NA; d_gene: TRBD2; len: 14; CDR3aa: CAGSSGEYTGELFF; CDR3nt: TGCGCCGGTTCTAGCGGGGAATACACCGGGGAGCTGTTTTTT
j_gene: TRBJ2-2; v_gene: TRBV6-1; abundance: NA; d_gene: NA; len: 13; CDR3aa: CASSEMETGELFF; CDR3nt: TGTGCCAGCAGTGAAATGGAGACCGGGGAGCTGTTTTTT
j_gene: TRBJ2-7; v_gene: TRBV7-2; abundance: NA; d_gene: NA; len: 14; CDR3aa: CAATRGWGVYEQYF; CDR3nt: TGTGCCGCCACCAGGGGATGGGGGGTTTACGAGCAGTACTTC
j_gene: TRBJ2-3; v_gene: TRBV4-1; abundance: NA; d_gene: NA; len: 16; CDR3aa: CASSPFSGSAADTQYF; CDR3nt: TGCGCCAGCAGCCCATTTTCAGGGTCGGCCGCAGATACGCAGTATTTT
j_gene: TRBJ2-7; v_gene: TRBV7-2; abundance: NA; d_gene: NA; len: 12; CDR3aa: CASSLSEYEQYF; CDR3nt: TGTGCCAGCAGCTTAAGTGAGTACGAGCAGTACTTC
j_gene: TRBJ2-7; v_gene: TRBV5-4; abundance: few; d_gene: NA; len: 14; CDR3aa: CASSPDYLSYEQYF; CDR3nt: TGTGCCAGCAGTCCGGACTATCTCTCCTACGAGCAGTACTTC
j_gene: TRBJ2-7; v_gene: TRBV6-5; abundance: NA; d_gene: TRBD1; len: 15; CDR3aa: CASRELDRGSYEQYF; CDR3nt: TGTGCCAGCAGGGAATTGGACAGGGGAAGCTACGAGCAGTACTTC
j_gene: TRBJ1-2; v_gene: TRBV2; abundance: NA; d_gene: NA; len: 14; CDR3aa: CASGLQGSSYGYTF; CDR3nt: TGTGCCAGCGGCTTACAGGGTTCATCCTATGGCTACACCTTC
j_gene: TRBJ2-1; v_gene: TRBV4-2; abundance: NA; d_gene: NA; len: 15; CDR3aa: CASSQITGPYNEQFF; CDR3nt: TGTGCCAGCAGCCAAATAACCGGGCCCTACAATGAGCAGTTCTTC
j_gene: TRBJ2-3; v_gene: TRBV5-1; abundance: once; d_gene: NA; len: 15; CDR3aa: CASSLGGLVADTQYF; CDR3nt: TGCGCCAGCAGCTTGGGGGGGTTGGTTGCAGATACGCAGTATTTT
j_gene: TRBJ2-1; v_gene: TRBV18; abundance: NA; d_gene: NA; len: 14; CDR3aa: CASSPDEALARQFF; CDR3nt: TGTGCCAGCTCACCCGACGAGGCCCTAGCACGGCAGTTCTTC
j_gene: TRBJ2-1; v_gene: TRBV20-1; abundance: NA; d_gene: NA; len: 11; CDR3aa: CSAQGHDEQFF; CDR3nt: TGCAGTGCCCAGGGCCATGATGAGCAGTTCTTC
j_gene: TRBJ2-1; v_gene: TRBV7-9; abundance: once; d_gene: NA; len: 16; CDR3aa: CASSLYGGSQSGEQFF; CDR3nt: TGTGCCAGCAGCTTATATGGGGGCAGCCAAAGCGGTGAGCAGTTCTTC
j_gene: TRBJ2-4; v_gene: TRBV2; abundance: NA; d_gene: NA; len: 15; CDR3aa: CASSDKGPDKNIQYF; CDR3nt: TGTGCCAGCAGTGATAAGGGACCAGACAAAAACATTCAGTACTTC
j_gene: TRBJ2-7; v_gene: TRBV2; abundance: NA; d_gene: NA; len: 14; CDR3aa: CASRGRGALYEQYF; CDR3nt: TGTGCCAGCAGGGGCCGGGGGGCACTCTACGAGCAGTACTTC
j_gene: TRBJ1-2; v_gene: TRBV28; abundance: NA; d_gene: NA; len: 15; CDR3aa: CASSPDDRRLSGYTF; CDR3nt: TGTGCCAGCAGTCCAGACGACCGGCGATTATCTGGCTACACCTTC
j_gene: TRBJ2-1; v_gene: TRBV27; abundance: NA; d_gene: TRBD1; len: 14; CDR3aa: CASSPGTGRNEQFF; CDR3nt: TGTGCCAGCAGTCCTGGGACAGGGCGGAATGAGCAGTTCTTC
j_gene: TRBJ2-1; v_gene: TRBV2; abundance: NA; d_gene: NA; len: 13; CDR3aa: CASLWKGPQELFF; CDR3nt: TGTGCCAGCTTGTGGAAGGGCCCACAGGAGCTTTTCTTC
j_gene: TRBJ1-2; v_gene: TRBV30; abundance: NA; d_gene: NA; len: 12; CDR3aa: CAWFRGQHGYTF; CDR3nt: TGTGCCTGGTTCCGGGGGCAGCACGGCTACACCTTC
j_gene: TRBJ2-1; v_gene: TRBV7-3; abundance: once; d_gene: TRBD2; len: 13; CDR3aa: CASSLRGDSEQFF; CDR3nt: TGTGCCAGCAGCTTACGGGGGGATAGTGAGCAGTTCTTC
j_gene: TRBJ1-2; v_gene: TRBV19; abundance: NA; d_gene: NA; len: 13; CDR3aa: CASSSGARAGYTF; CDR3nt: TGTGCCAGTAGTTCCGGGGCGAGGGCTGGCTACACCTTC